These T cell receptor beta chains were read from a single sample in a study of beta chain features in type 1 diabetes. Assay used: immunoSEQ multiplex PCR; TCRdb lists only in-frame clones, some missing. The sample records 850,000 to 900,000 clones, about a sixth being singletons. The sequencing sample was made of naive CD4+ T cells from blood. Receptors were obtained from a woman under 30 in good health. The CDR3 runs from the conserved cysteine through the conserved F or W. Each record gives: J gene, CDR3 length, D gene, V gene, CDR3 protein. D genes are given only for firm matches.

>TRBJ2-1|12|TRBD2|TRBV7-9
CASSLGLAGVFF
>TRBJ1-4|13|NA|TRBV15
CATSRGRGEKLFF
>TRBJ2-7|16|TRBD2|TRBV13
CASSKRTSGSRYEQYF
>TRBJ2-1|17|TRBD2|TRBV7-2
CASSLAGGLAGVNEQFF
>TRBJ1-2|12|NA|TRBV2
CASVLFTGGYTF
>TRBJ2-2|14|NA|TRBV7-2
CASSLVGGSGELFF
>TRBJ1-2|12|NA|TRBV2
CASRPSGDGYTF
>TRBJ2-2|15|NA|TRBV4-1
CASSQVPGGTGELFF
>TRBJ2-3|14|TRBD1|TRBV7-9
CASSPGQGTYTQYF
>TRBJ2-5|20|TRBD1|TRBV4-2
CASSHRVGDGTGRVRETQYF
>TRBJ2-5|13|TRBD2|TRBV5-1
CASSGTSVETQYF
>TRBJ2-4|13|NA|TRBV7-2
CASSSDLENIQYF
>TRBJ2-1|16|TRBD1|TRBV11-2
CASSVAGTETYNEQFF
>TRBJ2-7|15|TRBD2|TRBV5-1
CASSHRGAGAYEQYF
>TRBJ2-2|13|NA|TRBV9
CASSVADTGELFF
>TRBJ2-1|16|TRBD2|TRBV11-3
CASRTSSGRHPNEQFF
>TRBJ2-3|14|TRBD1|TRBV6-5
CASSDRGDADTQYF
>TRBJ1-2|14|NA|TRBV15
CATSRASGRLGYTF
>TRBJ2-5|11|NA|TRBV20-1
CSAKQGPASYF
>TRBJ2-1|18|TRBD2|TRBV11-2
CASSYPKGGGASGSRKFF
>TRBJ2-5|14|NA|TRBV28
CASSLRLRRETQYF
>TRBJ2-1|16|TRBD2|TRBV5-4
CASSLASSGGRNEQFF
>TRBJ2-6|13|NA|TRBV19
CASSIGSSNVLTF
>TRBJ2-3|12|NA|TRBV12-1
CASSLNTDTQYF
>TRBJ2-2|13|NA|TRBV7-2
CASSRGARGELFF
>TRBJ1-4|12|NA|TRBV10-1
CASSGEEEKLFF
>TRBJ2-6|15|TRBD1|TRBV7-3
CASSQGAPGANVLTF
>TRBJ2-1|14|NA|TRBV5-4
CASSFEGGYNEQFF
>TRBJ2-1|15|TRBD2|TRBV7-8
CASSAMGLAADEQFF
>TRBJ1-3|14|NA|TRBV7-9
CASSGTGAQDTIYF
>TRBJ2-3|14|NA|TRBV7-9
CASSSSGATDTQYF
>TRBJ2-5|16|NA|TRBV18
CASSPPSQSGFETQYF
>TRBJ2-7|13|NA|TRBV6-6
CASSEAGKAEQYF
>TRBJ2-5|16|TRBD2|TRBV7-8
CASSPRTSRNQETQYF
>TRBJ2-1|13|NA|TRBV28
CASSLVAGNEQFF
>TRBJ2-1|15|NA|TRBV5-6
CASIAHYSSYNEQFF
>TRBJ2-3|12|NA|TRBV5-4
CASSLKEDTQYF
>TRBJ2-5|16|NA|TRBV29-1
CSVPYWGRGDGETQYF
>TRBJ2-2|15|NA|TRBV11-2
CASSLVIEVTGELFF
>TRBJ1-2|13|TRBD1|TRBV29-1
CSVGDRGSYGYTF
>TRBJ1-5|15|TRBD1|TRBV5-8
CASSYGTASNQPQHF
>TRBJ2-7|15|NA|TRBV29-1
CSVEVGAGTPYEQYF
>TRBJ2-1|13|NA|TRBV4-1
CASSFPRGNEQFF
>TRBJ1-4|15|NA|TRBV7-9
CASSSLRVTNEKLFF
>TRBJ2-3|15|NA|TRBV18
CASQRDLISTDTQYF
>TRBJ1-2|15|TRBD1|TRBV5-1
CASSLVGQGDYGYTF
>TRBJ2-2|16|TRBD1|TRBV27
CASSLLGQGAVGELFF
>TRBJ2-7|14|TRBD2|TRBV5-4
CASSFGTSIYEQYF
>TRBJ2-1|14|TRBD2|TRBV5-4
CASSQNSGIGEQFF
>TRBJ2-3|16|NA|TRBV6-5
CASSYQPAASTDTQYF